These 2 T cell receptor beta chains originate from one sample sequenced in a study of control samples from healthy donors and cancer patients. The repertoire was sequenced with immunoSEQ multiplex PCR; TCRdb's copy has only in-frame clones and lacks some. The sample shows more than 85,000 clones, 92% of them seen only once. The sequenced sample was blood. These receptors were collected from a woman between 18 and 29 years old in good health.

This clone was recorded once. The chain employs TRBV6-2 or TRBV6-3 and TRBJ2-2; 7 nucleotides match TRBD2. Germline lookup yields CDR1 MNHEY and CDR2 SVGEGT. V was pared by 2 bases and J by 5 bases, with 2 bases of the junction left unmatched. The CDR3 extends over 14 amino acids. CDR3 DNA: TGTGCCAGCAGTTACGGACTAGAAACCGGGGAGCTGTTTTTT. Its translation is CASSYGLETGELFF.

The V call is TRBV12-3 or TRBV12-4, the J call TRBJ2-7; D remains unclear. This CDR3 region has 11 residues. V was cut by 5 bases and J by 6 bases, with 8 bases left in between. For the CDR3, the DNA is TGTGCCAGCAGTGCCAATATCGAGCAGTACTTC. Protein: CASSANIEQYF.